The rows below give T cell receptor beta chains drawn from one sample of a study of cytomegalovirus exposure and HLA in healthy donors. Sequencing was performed with immunoSEQ multiplex PCR; in TCRdb, only in-frame clones are kept and a portion is missing. Of about 190,000 clones in the sample, almost 85% are singletons; the top ten hold approximately 0.26%. Sequenced: PBMCs. The source is a boy aged 5-17 years in good health and CMV-seronegative. The CDR3 runs from the conserved cysteine through the conserved F or W. The D gene is left open where the match is weak. Not every row has a clone size; where given, it reads once, few, many or a size class.

CDR3aa: CASSFSLAVGELFF
CDR3nt: TGCGCCAGCAGCTTTTCACTAGCGGTGGGGGAGCTGTTTTTT
len: 14
j_gene: TRBJ2-2
v_gene: TRBV5-1
d_gene: TRBD2
abundance: NA

CDR3aa: CASSSKGVYEQYF
CDR3nt: TGTGCCAGCAGCTCGAAAGGGGTCTACGAGCAGTACTTC
len: 13
j_gene: TRBJ2-7
v_gene: TRBV7-9
d_gene: NA
abundance: NA

CDR3aa: CASSLAQRVYNEQFF
CDR3nt: TGTGCCAGCAGCTTAGCACAGCGGGTATACAATGAGCAGTTCTTC
len: 15
j_gene: TRBJ2-1
v_gene: TRBV11-2
d_gene: NA
abundance: NA

CDR3aa: CASSNPGQQNYGYTF
CDR3nt: TGTGCCAGCAGTAACCCGGGACAGCAAAACTATGGCTACACCTTC
len: 15
j_gene: TRBJ1-2
v_gene: TRBV6-6
d_gene: TRBD1
abundance: NA

CDR3aa: CASSQRTGRSYNEQFF
CDR3nt: TGCGCCAGCAGCCAAAGGACAGGGCGCTCCTACAATGAGCAGTTCTTC
len: 16
j_gene: TRBJ2-1
v_gene: TRBV4-1
d_gene: TRBD1
abundance: NA

CDR3aa: CASSLDSSPLHYEQYF
CDR3nt: TGTGCCAGCAGCTTGGATTCTAGCCCACTCCACTACGAGCAGTACTTC
len: 16
j_gene: TRBJ2-7
v_gene: TRBV5-6
d_gene: NA
abundance: NA

CDR3aa: CASSPTWTTAEKLFF
CDR3nt: TGTGCCAGCAGCCCGACATGGACAACCGCGGAAAAACTGTTTTTT
len: 15
j_gene: TRBJ1-4
v_gene: TRBV27
d_gene: NA
abundance: NA

CDR3aa: CASRGTWNTDTQYF
CDR3nt: TGTGCCAGCAGGGGCACATGGAACACAGATACGCAGTATTTT
len: 14
j_gene: TRBJ2-3
v_gene: TRBV6-6
d_gene: NA
abundance: NA

CDR3aa: CASSVDGGSSTDTQYF
CDR3nt: TGTGCCAGCAGCGTAGATGGCGGGAGTTCGACAGATACGCAGTATTTT
len: 16
j_gene: TRBJ2-3
v_gene: TRBV9
d_gene: TRBD2
abundance: NA

CDR3aa: CASSQDLYSNQPQHF
CDR3nt: TGTGCCAGCAGCCAAGATCTCTATAGCAATCAGCCCCAGCATTTT
len: 15
j_gene: TRBJ1-5
v_gene: TRBV4-2
d_gene: NA
abundance: once

CDR3aa: CASSLFRQGARQPQHF
CDR3nt: TGTGCCAGCAGTTTATTTCGCCAGGGGGCACGTCAGCCCCAGCATTTT
len: 16
j_gene: TRBJ1-5
v_gene: TRBV28
d_gene: TRBD1
abundance: NA

CDR3aa: CASSFQQRDPNEQFF
CDR3nt: TGTGCCAGCAGTTTCCAACAACGGGATCCCAATGAGCAGTTCTTC
len: 15
j_gene: TRBJ2-1
v_gene: TRBV27
d_gene: NA
abundance: NA

CDR3aa: CASSPGLVSSEQYF
CDR3nt: TGCGCCAGCAGCCCGGGACTAGTTTCCTCCGAGCAGTACTTC
len: 14
j_gene: TRBJ2-7
v_gene: TRBV5-1
d_gene: TRBD2
abundance: few

CDR3aa: CAIREETRASDTQYF
CDR3nt: TGTGCCATCAGAGAAGAAACTAGAGCCTCAGATACGCAGTATTTT
len: 15
j_gene: TRBJ2-3
v_gene: TRBV10-3
d_gene: NA
abundance: NA

CDR3aa: CASSSLGGQTTGELFF
CDR3nt: TGTGCCAGCAGTTCGCTCGGCGGACAGACCACCGGGGAGCTGTTTTTT
len: 16
j_gene: TRBJ2-2
v_gene: TRBV7-6
d_gene: NA
abundance: few

CDR3aa: CASSLSGSGSDTQYF
CDR3nt: TGCGCCAGCAGCTTGAGCGGGAGTGGATCAGATACGCAGTATTTT
len: 15
j_gene: TRBJ2-3
v_gene: TRBV5-1
d_gene: TRBD2
abundance: NA

CDR3aa: CATSSGGWEGNTEAFF
CDR3nt: TGTGCCACCAGCAGTGGGGGTTGGGAGGGGAACACTGAAGCTTTCTTT
len: 16
j_gene: TRBJ1-1
v_gene: TRBV15
d_gene: NA
abundance: NA

CDR3aa: CSVYSGNTIYF
CDR3nt: TGCAGCGTTTACTCTGGAAACACCATATATTTT
len: 11
j_gene: TRBJ1-3
v_gene: TRBV29-1
d_gene: NA
abundance: NA

CDR3aa: CASSSRTGVNTIYF
CDR3nt: TGTGCCAGCAGTTCCAGGACAGGGGTAAACACCATATATTTT
len: 14
j_gene: TRBJ1-3
v_gene: TRBV27
d_gene: TRBD1
abundance: NA

CDR3aa: CASSVGPGISTDTQYF
CDR3nt: TGTGCCAGCAGCGTAGGGCCCGGGATTAGCACAGATACGCAGTATTTT
len: 16
j_gene: TRBJ2-3
v_gene: TRBV9
d_gene: NA
abundance: NA